This paragraph covers one TCR beta chain sequence. The data are from a study of control samples from healthy donors and cancer patients. Profiling relied on immunoSEQ multiplex PCR, and the TCRdb table lists in-frame clones only, not all of them. This sample carries around 75,000 clones, almost 95% of them seen once, and the ten largest clones take nearly 6%. Looked up from germline, CDR1 is KGHSH and CDR2 is LQKENI. V was clipped by 3 bases and J by 3 bases, with 9 bases between them. CDR3 size: 13 residues. The V and J genes are TRBV18 and TRBJ2-7; D gene uncertain. Sequences were obtained from blood. The TCR comes from a woman aged 55-69 years in good health. The CDR3 DNA follows: TGTGCCAGCTCACCGCTACAAGGCTACGAGCAGTACTTC. Protein product: CASSPLQGYEQYF.